This is a list of T cell receptor beta chains from one sample in a study of T-cell memory formation after mild COVID-19. A single record per CDR3 protein comes from TCRdb applying MiXCR to the 5' RACE reads. The table includes 400,000 to 550,000 distinct CDR3 sequences, nearly 25% detected once. Sample: PBMCs or a T cell subset sorted from them (not recorded which). These receptors were obtained from an adult woman who had mild COVID-19 (a few samples of this study predate the infection). Cell type and time point are not known. CDR3s include the opening cysteine and the closing phenylalanine or tryptophan. D genes are given only for firm matches. Only some rows state a clone size, as once, few, many or a class for expanded clones.

D gene: -
V gene: TRBV6-1
J gene: TRBJ1-2
clone size: few
CDR3 protein: CASGNAGAIYGYTF
CDR3 DNA: TGTGCCAGCGGCAATGCAGGGGCCATCTATGGCTACACCTTC

D gene: -
V gene: TRBV10-3
J gene: TRBJ2-5
clone size: few
CDR3 protein: CAISSGMSETQYF
CDR3 DNA: TGTGCCATCAGTTCGGGCATGTCAGAGACCCAGTACTTC

D gene: -
V gene: TRBV5-6
J gene: TRBJ1-2
clone size: few
CDR3 protein: CASSLEHGYTF
CDR3 DNA: TGTGCCAGCAGCTTGGAGCATGGCTACACCTTC

D gene: -
V gene: TRBV19
J gene: TRBJ1-2
clone size: -
CDR3 protein: CASSISRPNYGYTF
CDR3 DNA: TGTGCCAGTAGTATCTCCCGGCCAAACTATGGCTACACCTTC

D gene: TRBD1
V gene: TRBV5-8
J gene: TRBJ1-2
clone size: -
CDR3 protein: CASSPTWTGARFYTF
CDR3 DNA: TGTGCCAGCAGCCCGACGTGGACAGGGGCTCGATTCTACACCTTC

D gene: TRBD1
V gene: TRBV7-2
J gene: TRBJ1-5
clone size: -
CDR3 protein: CASSLGQGISQPQHF
CDR3 DNA: TGTGCCAGCAGCTTAGGACAGGGGATTAGTCAGCCCCAGCATTTT

D gene: TRBD2
V gene: TRBV7-9
J gene: TRBJ2-1
clone size: few
CDR3 protein: CASSKRGLAGGYNEQFF
CDR3 DNA: TGTGCCAGCAGCAAACGCGGACTAGCGGGAGGTTACAATGAGCAGTTCTTC

D gene: TRBD1
V gene: TRBV7-9
J gene: TRBJ1-2
clone size: -
CDR3 protein: CASSPPTGEYGYTF
CDR3 DNA: TGTGCCAGCAGCCCGCCGACAGGGGAATATGGCTACACCTTC

D gene: -
V gene: TRBV4-3
J gene: TRBJ2-2
clone size: -
CDR3 protein: CASSQSRGMVQTGELFF
CDR3 DNA: TGCGCCAGCAGCCAAAGCAGGGGCATGGTGCAAACCGGGGAGCTGTTTTTT

D gene: -
V gene: TRBV30
J gene: TRBJ2-3
clone size: few
CDR3 protein: CAWSLSSYTDTQYF
CDR3 DNA: TGTGCCTGGAGCCTAAGCAGTTACACAGATACGCAGTATTTT

D gene: TRBD1
V gene: TRBV24-1
J gene: TRBJ2-1
clone size: many
CDR3 protein: CATSLDRAHNEQFF
CDR3 DNA: TGTGCCACCAGCCTGGACAGGGCTCACAATGAGCAGTTCTTC

D gene: TRBD2
V gene: TRBV7-6
J gene: TRBJ2-5
clone size: few
CDR3 protein: CASSLGGGLGETQYF
CDR3 DNA: TGTGCCAGCAGCTTAGGCGGGGGGCTTGGGGAGACCCAGTACTTC

D gene: -
V gene: TRBV24-1
J gene: TRBJ2-1
clone size: many
CDR3 protein: CATSDLGSKGHEQFF
CDR3 DNA: TGTGCCACCAGTGATTTGGGCAGCAAGGGGCATGAGCAGTTCTTC

D gene: -
V gene: TRBV5-1
J gene: TRBJ2-3
clone size: -
CDR3 protein: CASSFRGAEEDTQYF
CDR3 DNA: TGCGCCAGCAGCTTTAGGGGGGCCGAGGAAGATACGCAGTATTTT

D gene: -
V gene: TRBV12-3/TRBV12-4
J gene: TRBJ2-5
clone size: few
CDR3 protein: CASSTGLPTQYF
CDR3 DNA: TGTGCCAGCAGCACGGGTCTGCCGACCCAGTACTTC

D gene: -
V gene: TRBV6-2/TRBV6-3
J gene: TRBJ2-1
clone size: -
CDR3 protein: CAIADPFTDEQFF
CDR3 DNA: TGTGCCATTGCGGACCCCTTCACGGATGAGCAGTTCTTC

D gene: -
V gene: TRBV7-6
J gene: TRBJ2-5
clone size: -
CDR3 protein: CASSWGYETQYF
CDR3 DNA: TGTGCCAGCAGCTGGGGGTACGAGACCCAGTACTTC

D gene: -
V gene: TRBV29-1
J gene: TRBJ2-3
clone size: few
CDR3 protein: CSVEGHKSDTQYF
CDR3 DNA: TGCAGCGTCGAGGGGCATAAATCAGATACGCAGTATTTT

D gene: -
V gene: TRBV7-2
J gene: TRBJ2-7
clone size: few
CDR3 protein: CASSPGESSYEQYF
CDR3 DNA: TGTGCCAGCAGCCCCGGAGAGAGCTCCTACGAGCAGTACTTC

D gene: TRBD1
V gene: TRBV30
J gene: TRBJ2-7
clone size: few
CDR3 protein: CAWIRDRVGEQYF
CDR3 DNA: TGTGCCTGGATTAGAGACAGGGTCGGCGAGCAGTACTTC

D gene: -
V gene: TRBV2
J gene: TRBJ2-2
clone size: few
CDR3 protein: CASSGHKRDSGNTGELFF
CDR3 DNA: TGTGCCAGCAGCGGTCACAAGAGGGATAGCGGGAACACCGGGGAGCTGTTTTTT

D gene: TRBD1
V gene: TRBV14
J gene: TRBJ1-1
clone size: many
CDR3 protein: CASSQEIHRGGEAFF
CDR3 DNA: TGTGCCAGCAGCCAAGAAATCCACAGGGGAGGTGAAGCTTTCTTT

D gene: -
V gene: TRBV5-4
J gene: TRBJ2-7
clone size: -
CDR3 protein: CASSSSLAYEQYF
CDR3 DNA: TGTGCCAGCAGCTCTTCCCTAGCCTACGAGCAGTACTTC

D gene: -
V gene: TRBV20-1
J gene: TRBJ2-5
clone size: few
CDR3 protein: CSARDGGLLETQYF
CDR3 DNA: TGCAGTGCTAGAGATGGAGGTCTGTTGGAGACCCAGTACTTC

D gene: -
V gene: TRBV7-2
J gene: TRBJ1-1
clone size: -
CDR3 protein: CASSLVRQTTEAFF
CDR3 DNA: TGTGCCAGCAGCTTAGTCCGGCAGACCACTGAAGCTTTCTTT

D gene: TRBD2
V gene: TRBV7-3
J gene: TRBJ2-1
clone size: -
CDR3 protein: CASSQTSGGFNEQFF
CDR3 DNA: TGTGCCAGCAGCCAGACTAGCGGGGGATTTAATGAGCAGTTCTTC

D gene: TRBD2
V gene: TRBV29-1
J gene: TRBJ2-3
clone size: -
CDR3 protein: CSVEDLAGTHTDTQYF
CDR3 DNA: TGCAGCGTTGAAGATCTAGCGGGAACCCACACAGATACGCAGTATTTT

D gene: -
V gene: TRBV25-1
J gene: TRBJ2-3
clone size: -
CDR3 protein: CASSVGGSTDTQYF
CDR3 DNA: TGTGCCAGCAGTGTAGGCGGGAGCACAGATACGCAGTATTTT

D gene: -
V gene: TRBV27
J gene: TRBJ2-5
clone size: few
CDR3 protein: CASGHKQETQYF
CDR3 DNA: TGTGCCAGCGGGCACAAGCAAGAGACCCAGTACTTC

D gene: TRBD1
V gene: TRBV28
J gene: TRBJ1-1
clone size: -
CDR3 protein: CASSFDRGLSEAFF
CDR3 DNA: TGTGCCAGCAGTTTCGACAGGGGTCTGAGTGAAGCTTTCTTT

D gene: TRBD2
V gene: TRBV29-1
J gene: TRBJ2-2
clone size: many
CDR3 protein: CSVETSGMEAGELFF
CDR3 DNA: TGCAGCGTCGAGACTAGCGGGATGGAGGCCGGGGAGCTGTTTTTT

D gene: -
V gene: TRBV7-3
J gene: TRBJ2-3
clone size: few
CDR3 protein: CASSGGLGGNTDTQYF
CDR3 DNA: TGTGCCAGCAGCGGGGGACTTGGGGGGAACACAGATACGCAGTATTTT

D gene: -
V gene: TRBV24-1
J gene: TRBJ1-2
clone size: many
CDR3 protein: CATSDLPRGGYTF
CDR3 DNA: TGTGCCACCAGTGATTTGCCCAGGGGTGGCTACACCTTC

D gene: TRBD1
V gene: TRBV20-1
J gene: TRBJ1-4
clone size: -
CDR3 protein: CSATKTGIVGEKLFF
CDR3 DNA: TGCAGTGCTACGAAGACAGGGATCGTTGGTGAAAAACTGTTTTTT

D gene: TRBD2
V gene: TRBV12-3/TRBV12-4
J gene: TRBJ2-5
clone size: -
CDR3 protein: CASSPMPPLVTSGGPQETQYF
CDR3 DNA: TGTGCCAGCAGTCCCATGCCCCCTCTCGTGACTAGCGGGGGCCCTCAAGAGACCCAGTACTTC

D gene: -
V gene: TRBV24-1
J gene: TRBJ1-2
clone size: -
CDR3 protein: CATSGQTYGYTF
CDR3 DNA: TGTGCCACCAGCGGCCAGACTTATGGCTACACCTTC

D gene: TRBD2
V gene: TRBV27
J gene: TRBJ2-2
clone size: -
CDR3 protein: CASSFTPGGAGGGTGELFF
CDR3 DNA: TGTGCCAGCAGTTTCACTCCTGGGGGAGCGGGAGGAGGTACCGGGGAGCTGTTTTTT

D gene: -
V gene: TRBV12-3/TRBV12-4
J gene: TRBJ2-1
clone size: -
CDR3 protein: CASIAGTNDEQFF
CDR3 DNA: TGTGCCAGCATTGCGGGTACGAATGATGAGCAGTTCTTC

D gene: -
V gene: TRBV15
J gene: TRBJ2-1
clone size: few
CDR3 protein: CATSRDLNPGGTRTEQFF
CDR3 DNA: TGTGCCACCAGCAGAGATTTGAACCCCGGAGGGACAAGGACTGAGCAGTTCTTC

D gene: -
V gene: TRBV29-1
J gene: TRBJ1-2
clone size: -
CDR3 protein: CSVAARGGKYGYTF
CDR3 DNA: TGCAGCGTCGCTGCACGGGGGGGGAAGTATGGCTACACCTTC

D gene: -
V gene: TRBV7-9
J gene: TRBJ1-1
clone size: -
CDR3 protein: CASSLEGVKGTEAFF
CDR3 DNA: TGTGCCAGCAGCTTGGAAGGGGTGAAGGGCACTGAAGCTTTCTTT

D gene: -
V gene: TRBV10-3
J gene: TRBJ2-3
clone size: -
CDR3 protein: CAISDPSVFTDTQYF
CDR3 DNA: TGTGCCATCAGTGACCCATCGGTGTTCACAGATACGCAGTATTTT

D gene: -
V gene: TRBV7-6
J gene: TRBJ2-5
clone size: -
CDR3 protein: CASTPYQETQYF
CDR3 DNA: TGTGCCAGCACCCCGTACCAAGAGACCCAGTACTTC

D gene: -
V gene: TRBV5-4
J gene: TRBJ2-7
clone size: -
CDR3 protein: CASSLKYSGGYEQYF
CDR3 DNA: TGTGCCAGCAGCTTGAAGTATTCTGGGGGCTACGAGCAGTACTTC

D gene: -
V gene: TRBV30
J gene: TRBJ1-2
clone size: once
CDR3 protein: CAWSVTAYGYTF
CDR3 DNA: TGTGCCTGGAGTGTCACCGCCTATGGCTACACCTTC

D gene: -
V gene: TRBV7-7
J gene: TRBJ2-7
clone size: few
CDR3 protein: CASSRTATYEQYF
CDR3 DNA: TGTGCCAGCAGCAGGACAGCCACCTACGAGCAGTACTTC

D gene: -
V gene: TRBV29-1
J gene: TRBJ2-5
clone size: many
CDR3 protein: CSVDMSQQKETQYF
CDR3 DNA: TGCAGCGTTGATATGAGTCAGCAAAAAGAGACCCAGTACTTC

D gene: TRBD1
V gene: TRBV18
J gene: TRBJ2-7
clone size: few
CDR3 protein: CASSPWTGGEYEQYF
CDR3 DNA: TGTGCCAGCTCACCCTGGACAGGGGGCGAGTACGAGCAGTACTTC

D gene: -
V gene: TRBV24-1
J gene: TRBJ2-1
clone size: few
CDR3 protein: CATGTPIKDEQFF
CDR3 DNA: TGTGCCACCGGGACCCCGATCAAGGATGAGCAGTTCTTC

D gene: TRBD2
V gene: TRBV9
J gene: TRBJ2-2
clone size: -
CDR3 protein: CASSVGLAGGINTGELFF
CDR3 DNA: TGTGCCAGCAGCGTGGGACTAGCGGGGGGGATTAACACCGGGGAGCTGTTTTTT

D gene: -
V gene: TRBV6-2/TRBV6-3
J gene: TRBJ2-6
clone size: -
CDR3 protein: CASTPLRTVYGANVLTF
CDR3 DNA: TGTGCCAGCACCCCCTTGAGAACGGTTTACGGGGCCAACGTCCTGACTTTC

D gene: -
V gene: TRBV18
J gene: TRBJ2-3
clone size: -
CDR3 protein: CASSPPMGQGDTQYF
CDR3 DNA: TGTGCCAGCTCACCACCGATGGGCCAGGGGGATACGCAGTATTTT

D gene: -
V gene: TRBV12-3/TRBV12-4
J gene: TRBJ1-4
clone size: few
CDR3 protein: CASSPDNGWTEKLFF
CDR3 DNA: TGTGCCAGCAGTCCTGACAACGGGTGGACGGAAAAACTGTTTTTT

D gene: -
V gene: TRBV15
J gene: TRBJ2-1
clone size: -
CDR3 protein: CATSRVGGRNNEQFF
CDR3 DNA: TGTGCCACCAGCAGAGTGGGAGGAAGGAACAATGAGCAGTTCTTC